A single sample gave rise to the 29 T cell receptor beta chains below, sequenced in a study of T-cell reconstitution after alpha-beta-depleted transplantation in children. A library of TCRbeta sequences, prepared with unique molecular identifiers, was generated. TCRdb passed the PCR reads through MiXCR, listing each CDR3 protein once. The table includes over 200,000 distinct CDR3 sequences, about 15% detected once. The specimen comprised PBMCs, mostly from graft donor cells, sampled 360 days after TCRalphabeta/CD19-depleted stem cell transplant. Source of these receptors: a male patient between 2 and 10 years old who had a stem cell transplant for acute lymphoblastic leukemia, so the T cells may come from the graft donor.

This clonotype was detected only a few times. This chain links TRBV5-1 with TRBJ2-1; D uncertain. CDR1 and CDR2 (germline): SGHRS, YFSETQ. The CDR3 runs to 13 residues. The V end lost 1 base, the J end lost 4 bases, and 6 bases lay between the germline ends. The CDR3 DNA reads TGCGCCAGCAGCTTGCACCAGTACAATGAGCAGTTCTTC. The encoded protein is CASSLHQYNEQFF. Together with reference TRBV5-1 and TRBJ2-1, the CDR3 gives the full variable domain: KAGVTQTPRYLIKTRGQQVTLSCSPISGHRSVSWYQQTPGQGLQFLFEYFSETQRNKGNFPGRFSGRQFSNSRSEMNVSTLELGDSALYLCASSLHQYNEQFFGPGTRLTVL.

This clonotype was seen ten or more times. The gene calls are TRBV20-1 and TRBJ2-7, with D unresolved. The V gene's germline CDR1 is DFQATT and CDR2 SNEGSKA (reference sequence). The V gene lost 1 base and the J gene lost 3 bases, with 10 bases spanning the gap. This CDR3 region has 13 residues. The CDR3 coding sequence is TGCAGTGCTAGAGGGCGGATGTTCTACGAGCAGTACTTC. Translated: CSARGRMFYEQYF.

The rearrangement joins TRBV6-5 to TRBJ2-5; D not certain. V was cut by 2 bases and J by 3 bases, with 7 bases left in between. Germline loops: CDR1 MNHEY, CDR2 SVGAGI. The CDR3 runs to 13 residues. CDR3: CASSYERKETQYF. CDR3 bases: TGTGCCAGCAGTTACGAGAGGAAAGAGACCCAGTACTTC.

This chain joins TRBV12-3 or TRBV12-4 and TRBJ2-2, with D possibly TRBD2 on 5 matching bases. The germline V and J ends were trimmed by 3 bases and 5 bases, with 7 bases remaining between them. This CDR3 is 13 amino acids long. The DNA for the CDR3 is TGTGCCAGCAGTTTTGAGGGTACCGGGGAGCTGTTTTTT. It encodes CASSFEGTGELFF.

The chain combines TRBV7-2 with TRBJ1-1; weak D call: TRBD1 (6 bases). CDR1 is SGHTA, CDR2 FQGNSA, per germline. The CDR3 runs 13 residues. V gave up 6 bases and J gave up 5 bases, with 13 bases separating them. The chain's CDR3 is CASRPQGYTEAFF. Here the CDR3 DNA reads TGTGCCAGCAGGCCGCAGGGGTATACTGAAGCTTTCTTT. Filled out from reference TRBV7-2 and TRBJ1-1, the complete variable domain reads GAGVSQSPSNKVTEKGKDVELRCDPISGHTALYWYRQSLGQGLEFLIYFQGNSAPDKSGLPSDRFSAERTGGSVSTLTIQRTQQEDSAVYLCASRPQGYTEAFFGQGTRLTVV.

This clonotype was seen at least ten times. The gene calls are TRBV29-1 and TRBJ2-2, with D perhaps TRBD2 (6 bases). The CDR3 length is 15 residues. Looked up from germline, CDR1 is SQVTM and CDR2 is ANQGSEA. Trimming removed 1 base at V and 8 bases at J, with 17 bases between. CDR3 sequence (DNA): TGCAGCGTTGAAGTGGCCAGCGGGCTTGGGGGGGAGCTGTTTTTT. It is translated as CSVEVASGLGGELFF.

This clonotype was seen a handful of times. The CDR3: CASSLGQERTDTQYF. The CDR3 nucleotides are TGCGCCAGCAGCTTGGGACAGGAGCGCACAGATACGCAGTATTTT. V is TRBV5-1 and J is TRBJ2-3; possible D gene TRBD1, 6 bases. Trimming took off 0 bases at V and 1 base at J, with 9 bases between the two ends. The germline V gene has CDR1 SGHRS and CDR2 YFSETQ. The CDR3 sequence is 15 residues long. The variable domain in full, with the rest retrieved from reference TRBV5-1 and TRBJ2-3, is KAGVTQTPRYLIKTRGQQVTLSCSPISGHRSVSWYQQTPGQGLQFLFEYFSETQRNKGNFPGRFSGRQFSNSRSEMNVSTLELGDSALYLCASSLGQERTDTQYFGPGTRLTVL.

This clonotype was observed a handful of times. The CDR3 DNA sequence: TGTGCCTGGAGTTTGCAGGGACGAGCTCAGCCCCAGCATTTT. Protein sequence: CAWSLQGRAQPQHF. This chain links TRBV30 with TRBJ1-5; TRBD1 is a possible D gene (5 bases). The germline gives CDR1 GTSNPN, CDR2 SVGIG (reference sequence). Trimming shortened V by 2 bases and J by 6 bases, and 14 bases separated the two germline ends. The CDR3 spans 14 residues.

This chain uses TRBV6-2 or TRBV6-3 with TRBJ2-5, with D possibly TRBD2 on 5 matching bases. Germline CDR1 is MNHEY and CDR2 is SVGEGT. V was shortened by 6 bases and J by 5 bases, with 16 bases between the two germline ends. The CDR3 is 14 amino acids. The CDR3 bases are TGTGCCAGCAGGCCTCTGGGCGGCGGGGAGACCCAGTACTTC. Residues: CASRPLGGGETQYF.

V is TRBV28 and J is TRBJ2-1, with TRBD2 identical over 8 bases. The V gene end was trimmed by 3 bases and the J gene end by 4 bases; junction bases not matched to a gene: 5. Germline V gene lookup returns CDR1 MDHEN and CDR2 SYDVKM. CDR3 length equals 15 residues. This CDR3 reads CASSFVAGLYNEQFF. The CDR3 DNA reads as TGTGCCAGCAGTTTTGTAGCGGGGTTATACAATGAGCAGTTCTTC.

The V and J genes are TRBV7-2 and TRBJ1-2, with unresolved D. Germline V gene sequence: CDR1 SGHTA, CDR2 FQGNSA. The CDR3 has 12 amino acids. The germline V and J ends were trimmed by 3 bases and 9 bases, with 11 bases remaining between them. CDR3: CASSFREESYTF. The DNA for the CDR3 is TGTGCCAGCAGCTTTAGGGAGGAAAGCTACACCTTC.

The rearrangement uses TRBV19 and TRBJ2-7, with no clear D. CDR1 and CDR2 (germline): LNHDA, SQIVND (reference sequence). V gave up 7 bases and J gave up 3 bases, with 25 bases separating them. The CDR3 loop spans 17 amino acids. This CDR3 is CASIEAQIGRRIYEQYF. CDR3 DNA: TGTGCCAGTATTGAGGCGCAAATAGGACGCAGAATCTACGAGCAGTACTTC.

This clonotype came up a few times. The J gene is TRBJ2-3, the V gene TRBV6-5; D is uncertain. Germline loops: CDR1 MNHEY, CDR2 SVGAGI. The CDR3 is 15 amino acids. Trimming pared 0 bases from V and 0 bases from J, leaving 7 bases between. CDR3 region: CASSYSTLSTDTQYF. The DNA for the CDR3 is TGTGCCAGCAGTTACTCGACTCTGAGCACAGATACGCAGTATTTT.

The rearrangement uses TRBV7-6 and TRBJ2-6; D is perhaps TRBD1 or TRBD2 (5 bases each). CDR3 length: 16 amino acids. The germline V gene has CDR1 SGHVS and CDR2 FNYEAQ. Trimming removed 1 base from V and 0 bases from J, with 7 bases in between. The CDR3 DNA is TGTGCCAGCAGCTTAGAGGGGACCTCTGGGGCCAACGTCCTGACTTTC. Protein: CASSLEGTSGANVLTF. The variable domain in full, with the rest retrieved from reference TRBV7-6 and TRBJ2-6, is GAGVSQSPRYKVTKRGQDVALRCDPISGHVSLYWYRQALGQGPEFLTYFNYEAQQDKSGLPNDRFSAERPEGSISTLTIQRTEQRDSAMYRCASSLEGTSGANVLTFGAGSRLTVL.

This chain connects TRBV2 to TRBJ1-5, with D tentatively TRBD1 (6 bases). Germline V CDR1 and CDR2: SNHLY, FYNNEI. CDR3 length equals 18 residues. V shed 11 bases and J shed 0 bases, with 26 bases lying between them. Written as DNA, the CDR3 is TGTGCCCTCTGTTCCCAGGACAGCCGAAAAAATAGCAATCAGCCCCAGCATTTT. Translating it yields CALCSQDSRKNSNQPQHF.

The chain joins TRBV30 to TRBJ2-7; D gene uncertain. CDR3 length: 14 amino acids. V gave up 1 base and J gave up 1 base, with 11 bases separating them. Per germline, CDR1 GTSNPN and CDR2 SVGIG (reference sequence). CDR3 loop: CAWSAFKPSYEQYF. For the CDR3, the DNA is TGTGCCTGGAGTGCATTTAAGCCGTCCTACGAGCAGTACTTC.

The V and J genes are TRBV12-3 or TRBV12-4 and TRBJ1-1; 8 bases are a match to TRBD1. V was pared by 6 bases and J by 1 base, with 10 bases of the junction left unmatched. CDR3 length: 16 amino acids. CDR3 coding DNA: TGTGCCAGCAGCCCCATTGTTGGACAGGGGAACACTGAAGCTTTCTTT. Amino acids: CASSPIVGQGNTEAFF.

The chain combines TRBV7-2 with TRBJ2-1; D perhaps matches TRBD1 (6 bases). The V gene lost 2 bases and the J gene lost 0 bases, with 14 bases spanning the gap. The CDR3 consists of 17 residues. Germline loops: CDR1 SGHTA, CDR2 FQGNSA. The CDR3 spells CASSLSGVKGSYNEQFF. Written as DNA, the CDR3 is TGTGCCAGCAGCTTATCAGGGGTCAAGGGCTCCTACAATGAGCAGTTCTTC.

The chain has TRBV24-1 and TRBJ2-2, with D possibly TRBD2 on 6 matching bases. This CDR3 region has 13 residues. Germline V gives CDR1 KGHDR, CDR2 SFDVKD. Trimming left V 4 bases short and J 6 bases short, with 8 bases between. The CDR3 DNA reads as TGTGCCACCAGTGAGGCGGGATCCGGGGAGCTGTTTTTT. Protein product: CATSEAGSGELFF.

In this sample, this clonotype turned up a few times. The V gene is TRBV28, the J gene TRBJ1-1; D remains unclear. V gave up 6 bases and J gave up 0 bases, with 14 bases separating them. Germline values: CDR1 MDHEN, CDR2 SYDVKM. The CDR3 is 15 amino acids. The CDR3 DNA is TGTGCCAGCAGCCTTCTGGGCGGATTGAACACTGAAGCTTTCTTT. Its translation is CASSLLGGLNTEAFF.

This clonotype came up a few times. The chain links TRBV5-5 to TRBJ2-1; the D is unclear. This CDR3 is built from 13 residues. Trimming cost V 0 bases and J 7 bases, with 8 bases left between them. Germline V lookup: CDR1 SGHKS, CDR2 YYEKEE (reference sequence). CDR3 loop: CASSLGVINEQFF. The CDR3 coding sequence is TGTGCCAGCAGCTTGGGCGTAATTAATGAGCAGTTCTTC.

There are a few counts of this clonotype. J is TRBJ1-6 and V is TRBV7-9; no reliable D call. This CDR3 is 16 amino acids long. CDR1 is SEHNR, CDR2 FQNEAQ, per germline (reference sequence). Trimming removed 0 bases from V and 6 bases from J, with 12 bases in between. CDR3 in amino acids: CASSLASPGANSPLHF. The CDR3 region has the DNA TGTGCCAGCAGCTTAGCTTCCCCCGGTGCTAATTCACCCCTCCACTTT.

A few counts support this clonotype. This chain joins TRBV30 and TRBJ2-5, with D perhaps being TRBD1 or TRBD2 (5 bases each). The V gene lost 2 bases and the J gene lost 0 bases, with 7 bases spanning the gap. CDR1 and CDR2 (germline): GTSNPN, SVGIG (reference sequence). There are 13 residues in the CDR3. CDR3 DNA sequence: TGTGCCTGGAGTTGGGGGTACCAAGAGACCCAGTACTTC. This sequence encodes CAWSWGYQETQYF.

In the case of this clonotype: At one end the junction does not follow the germline gene, possibly because of a read error. The chain is built from TRBV7-9 and TRBJ2-7, with D possibly TRBD1 on 6 matching bases. This CDR3 contains 15 residues. Per the germline V gene, CDR1 is SEHNR and CDR2 is FQNEAQ (reference sequence). The CDR3 loop reads CASSLGPSGVVEQYF. In nucleotides, the CDR3 is TGTGCCAGCAGTTTAGGCCCTTCAGGGGTGGTAGAGCAGTACTTC.

This CDR3 reads CASSLREIGTGSYNEQFF. CDR3 coding DNA: TGCGCCAGCAGCTTGCGCGAAATCGGGACAGGTTCCTACAATGAGCAGTTCTTC. The chain combines TRBV5-1 with TRBJ2-1, with 8 bases lining up with TRBD1. Germline loops: CDR1 SGHRS, CDR2 YFSETQ. V shed 1 base and J 1 base; nucleotides not matched to a gene: 10. CDR3 length: 18 amino acids.

This clonotype has just a few counts. The V and J genes are TRBV19 and TRBJ2-1, with D perhaps matching TRBD1 (5 bases). V was cut by 10 bases and J by 5 bases, with 12 bases left in between. Looked up from germline, CDR1 is LNHDA and CDR2 is SQIVND (reference sequence). CDR3 size: 12 residues. The CDR3 spells CATTAENNEQFF. The DNA for the CDR3 is TGTGCCACGACAGCAGAAAACAATGAGCAGTTCTTC. The variable domain in full, completed from reference TRBV19 and TRBJ2-1, reads DGGITQSPKYLFRKEGQNVTLSCEQNLNHDAMYWYRQDPGQGLRLIYYSQIVNDFQKGDIAEGYSVSREKKESFPLTVTSAQKNPTAFYLCATTAENNEQFFGPGTRLTVL.

This clonotype has just a few counts. This chain links TRBV6-2 or TRBV6-3 with TRBJ2-2; D call uncertain. CDR1 and CDR2 from the germline V gene are MNHEY and SVGEGT. V lost 0 bases and J lost 6, with 8 bases in between. This CDR3 has 14 residues. The CDR3 nucleotides are TGTGCCAGCAGTTACTCGAAAGCCGCCGGGGAGCTGTTTTTT. Its protein product is CASSYSKAAGELFF.

V is TRBV12-3 or TRBV12-4 and J is TRBJ1-1; 10 bases map to TRBD1. J gave up 11 bases and V 6 bases, and 12 bases lay outside the gene matches. This CDR3 spans 14 amino acids. This CDR3 reads CASREPGQGLEAFF. The CDR3 nucleotides are TGTGCCAGCAGGGAACCGGGACAGGGGCTTGAGGCTTTCTTT.

V usage is TRBV3-1 and J usage is TRBJ2-7; D not resolved. This CDR3 contains 14 residues. Germline V gene sequence: CDR1 LGHDT, CDR2 YNNKEL (reference sequence). V lost 1 base, J lost 8 bases, and 15 bases lay in between. Written as DNA, the CDR3 is TGTGCCAGCAGCCAAGGGGCGGCAGGCCCAAAGCAGTACTTC. Its translation: CASSQGAAGPKQYF.